This T cell receptor beta chain is from a study of identical twins. Whole-study results and caveats: Twin-shared out-of-frame alpha sequences were enriched for low generation probability.

Comment on this clonotype: What it binds is unknown.

Carrying unique molecular identifiers, the cDNA also gained a universal primer site through template switching. From the 5' RACE reads, TCRdb called clonotypes with MiXCR, one entry per CDR3 protein. The data hold about 530,000 distinct CDR3 sequences, with about a fifth observed a single time. V was pared by 3 bases and J by 7 bases, with 2 bases of the junction left unmatched. The CDR3 contains 13 residues. Germline V gives CDR1 SSHAT, CDR2 FNYEAQ (reference sequence). The same sample was also used in a study of yellow fever vaccine responses in identical twins.

V usage is TRBV7-7 and J usage is TRBJ2-1; TRBD1 matches at 8 bases. The sample taken for sequencing was CD4+ T cells sorted from blood. The receptor comes from a woman aged 18-29 years in good health. CDR3 bases: TGTGCCAGCAGCTTGGGACAGGCAAATGAGCAGTTCTTC. Its translation: CASSLGQANEQFF.